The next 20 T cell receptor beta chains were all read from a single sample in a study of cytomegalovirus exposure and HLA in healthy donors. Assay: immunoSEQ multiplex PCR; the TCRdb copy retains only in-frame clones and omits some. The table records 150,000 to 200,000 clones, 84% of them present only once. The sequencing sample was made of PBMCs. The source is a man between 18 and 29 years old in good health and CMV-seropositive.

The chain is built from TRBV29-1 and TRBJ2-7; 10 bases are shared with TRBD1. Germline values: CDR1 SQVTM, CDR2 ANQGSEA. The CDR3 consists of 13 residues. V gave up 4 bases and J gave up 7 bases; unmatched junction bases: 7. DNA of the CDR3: TGCAGCGTTGGACCCGGGACAGGGGTAGAGCAGTACTTC. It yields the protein CSVGPGTGVEQYF.

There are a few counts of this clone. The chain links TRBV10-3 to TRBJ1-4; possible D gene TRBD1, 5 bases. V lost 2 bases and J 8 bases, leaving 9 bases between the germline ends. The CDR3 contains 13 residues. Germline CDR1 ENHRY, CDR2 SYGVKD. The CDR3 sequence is CAISEGAQEKLFF. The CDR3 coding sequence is TGTGCCATCAGTGAGGGGGCTCAAGAAAAACTGTTTTTT.

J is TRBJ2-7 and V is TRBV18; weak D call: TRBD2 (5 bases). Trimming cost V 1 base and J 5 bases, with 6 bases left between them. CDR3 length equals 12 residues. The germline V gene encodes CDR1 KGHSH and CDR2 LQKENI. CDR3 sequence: CASSPLGNEQYF. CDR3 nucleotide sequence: TGTGCCAGCTCACCACTCGGGAACGAGCAGTACTTC.

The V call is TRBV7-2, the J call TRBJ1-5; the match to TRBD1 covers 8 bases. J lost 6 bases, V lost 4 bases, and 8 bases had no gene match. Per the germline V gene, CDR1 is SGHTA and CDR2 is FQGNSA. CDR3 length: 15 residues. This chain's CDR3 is CASSSWGGQAQPQHF. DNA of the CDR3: TGTGCCAGCAGCTCGTGGGGGGGACAGGCTCAGCCCCAGCATTTT.

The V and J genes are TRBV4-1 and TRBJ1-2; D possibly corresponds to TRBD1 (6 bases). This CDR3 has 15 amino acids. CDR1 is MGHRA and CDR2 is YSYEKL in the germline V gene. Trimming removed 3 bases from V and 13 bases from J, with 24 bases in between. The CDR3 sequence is CASSHTRQAYYSVTF. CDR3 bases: TGCGCCAGCAGCCACACTCGACAGGCTTATTATTCTGTCACCTTC.

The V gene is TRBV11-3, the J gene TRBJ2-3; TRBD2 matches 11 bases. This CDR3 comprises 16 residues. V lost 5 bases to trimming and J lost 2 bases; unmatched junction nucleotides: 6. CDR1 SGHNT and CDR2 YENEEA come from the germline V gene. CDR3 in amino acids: CASSARTSGPTDTQYF. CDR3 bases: TGTGCCAGCAGCGCCAGGACTAGCGGGCCCACAGATACGCAGTATTTT.

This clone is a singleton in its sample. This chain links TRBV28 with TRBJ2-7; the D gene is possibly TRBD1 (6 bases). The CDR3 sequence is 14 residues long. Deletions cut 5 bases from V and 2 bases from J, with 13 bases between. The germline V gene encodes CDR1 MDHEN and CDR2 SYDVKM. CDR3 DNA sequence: TGTGCCAGCAGTCGGACAGTTCCTCCCTACGAGCAGTACTTC. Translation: CASSRTVPPYEQYF.

DNA of the CDR3: TGCGCCAGCAGCCGGGGGGACAGGGGCTCTGGGGCCAACGTCCTGACTTTC. Protein: CASSRGDRGSGANVLTF. The chain is built from TRBV5-1 and TRBJ2-6; 10 nucleotides match TRBD1. Germline CDR1 SGHRS, CDR2 YFSETQ. J gave up 0 bases and V 4 bases, and 4 bases lay outside the gene matches. The CDR3 spans 17 residues.

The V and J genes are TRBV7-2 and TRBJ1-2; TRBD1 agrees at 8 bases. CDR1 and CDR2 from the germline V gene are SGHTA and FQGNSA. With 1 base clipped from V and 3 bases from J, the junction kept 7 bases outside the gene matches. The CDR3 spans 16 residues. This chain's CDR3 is CASSLGSGGSDYGYTF. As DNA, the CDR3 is TGTGCCAGCAGCTTAGGGTCAGGGGGCTCGGACTATGGCTACACCTTC.

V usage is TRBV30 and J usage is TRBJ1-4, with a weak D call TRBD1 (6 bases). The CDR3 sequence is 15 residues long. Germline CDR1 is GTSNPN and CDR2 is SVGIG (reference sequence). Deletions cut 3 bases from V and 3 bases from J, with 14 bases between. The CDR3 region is CAWRDSLKANEKLFF. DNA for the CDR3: TGTGCCTGGAGGGACAGTCTAAAGGCTAATGAAAAACTGTTTTTT.

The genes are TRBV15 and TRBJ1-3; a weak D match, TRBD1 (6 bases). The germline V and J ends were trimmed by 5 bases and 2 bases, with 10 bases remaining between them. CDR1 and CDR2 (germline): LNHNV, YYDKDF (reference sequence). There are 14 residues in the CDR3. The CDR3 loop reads CATSLRTAGNTIYF. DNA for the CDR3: TGTGCCACCAGCCTGCGGACAGCTGGAAACACCATATATTTT.

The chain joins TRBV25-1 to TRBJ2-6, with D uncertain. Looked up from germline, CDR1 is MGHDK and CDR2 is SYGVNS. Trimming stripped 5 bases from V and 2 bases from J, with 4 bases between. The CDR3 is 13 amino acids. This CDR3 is CASSYTGANVLTF. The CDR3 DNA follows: TGTGCCAGCAGTTATACTGGGGCCAACGTCCTGACTTTC.

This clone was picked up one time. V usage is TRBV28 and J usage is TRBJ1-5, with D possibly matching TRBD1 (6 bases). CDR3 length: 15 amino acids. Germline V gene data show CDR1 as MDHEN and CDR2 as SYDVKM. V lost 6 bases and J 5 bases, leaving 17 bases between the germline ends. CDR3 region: CASRTGTGTHQPQHF. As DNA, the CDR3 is TGTGCCAGCAGAACAGGAACAGGGACCCATCAGCCCCAGCATTTT.

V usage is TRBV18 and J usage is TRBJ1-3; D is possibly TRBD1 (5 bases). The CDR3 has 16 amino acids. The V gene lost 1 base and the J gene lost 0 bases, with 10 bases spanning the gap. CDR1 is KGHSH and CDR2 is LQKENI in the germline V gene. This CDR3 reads CASSPQQVHSGNTIYF. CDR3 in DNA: TGTGCCAGCTCACCACAACAGGTCCACTCTGGAAACACCATATATTTT. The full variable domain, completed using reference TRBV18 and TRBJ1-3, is NAGVMQNPRHLVRRRGQEARLRCSPMKGHSHVYWYRQLPEEGLKFMVYLQKENIIDESGMPKERFSAEFPKEGPSILRIQQVVRGDSAAYFCASSPQQVHSGNTIYFGEGSWLTVV.

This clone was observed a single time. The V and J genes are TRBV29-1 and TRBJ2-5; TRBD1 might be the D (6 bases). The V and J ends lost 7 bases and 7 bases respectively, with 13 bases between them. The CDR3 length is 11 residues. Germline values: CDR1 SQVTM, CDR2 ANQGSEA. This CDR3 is CSAMTGRTQYF. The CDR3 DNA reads TGCAGCGCGATGACAGGCAGGACCCAGTACTTC.

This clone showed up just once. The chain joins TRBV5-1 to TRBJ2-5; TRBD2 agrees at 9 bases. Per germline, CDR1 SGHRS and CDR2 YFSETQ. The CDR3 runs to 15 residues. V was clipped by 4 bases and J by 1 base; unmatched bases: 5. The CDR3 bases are TGCGCCAGCAGCCTTAGCGGGAGTCTCCAAGAGACCCAGTACTTC. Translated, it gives CASSLSGSLQETQYF. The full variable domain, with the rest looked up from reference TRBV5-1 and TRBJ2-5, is KAGVTQTPRYLIKTRGQQVTLSCSPISGHRSVSWYQQTPGQGLQFLFEYFSETQRNKGNFPGRFSGRQFSNSRSEMNVSTLELGDSALYLCASSLSGSLQETQYFGPGTRLLVL.

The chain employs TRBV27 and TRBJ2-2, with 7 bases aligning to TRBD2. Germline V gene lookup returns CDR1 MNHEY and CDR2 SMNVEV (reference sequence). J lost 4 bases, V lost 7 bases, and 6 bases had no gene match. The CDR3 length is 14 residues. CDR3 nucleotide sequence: TGTGCCAGCACCCGAGCGGGAATCACCGGGGAGCTGTTTTTT. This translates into CASTRAGITGELFF.

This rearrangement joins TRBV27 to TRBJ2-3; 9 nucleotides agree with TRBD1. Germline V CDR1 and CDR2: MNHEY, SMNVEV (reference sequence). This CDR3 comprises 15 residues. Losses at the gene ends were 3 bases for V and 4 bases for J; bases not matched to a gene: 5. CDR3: CASSFNRQGADTQYF. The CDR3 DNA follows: TGTGCCAGCAGTTTTAATCGACAGGGGGCAGATACGCAGTATTTT.

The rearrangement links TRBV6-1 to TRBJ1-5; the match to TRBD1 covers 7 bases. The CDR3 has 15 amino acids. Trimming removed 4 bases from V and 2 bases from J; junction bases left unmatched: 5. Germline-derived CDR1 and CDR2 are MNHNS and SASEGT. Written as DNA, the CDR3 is TGTGCCAGCAGTGGAGGGGGCGAGGGCAATCAGCCCCAGCATTTT. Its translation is CASSGGGEGNQPQHF.

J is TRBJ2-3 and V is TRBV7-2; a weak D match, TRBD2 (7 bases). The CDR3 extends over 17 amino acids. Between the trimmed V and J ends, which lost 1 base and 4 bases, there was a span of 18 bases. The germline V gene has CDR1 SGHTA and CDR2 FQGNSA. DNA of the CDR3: TGTGCCAGCAGCTTAGGAGGGGGACTTGCGGGGGCAGATACGCAGTATTTT. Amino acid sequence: CASSLGGGLAGADTQYF.